Listed below are T cell receptor beta chains from one sample, sequenced in a study of T cell repertoires in cytomegalovirus infection. TCRdb passed the reads through MiXCR, listing each CDR3 protein once. The table records more than 250,000 distinct CDR3 sequences, approximately 25% of them present only once. These receptors' targets are unknown. The source material was cultured PBMCs, sampled from culture after CMV antigen stimulation. All receptors come from a human donor in good health (CMV status not recorded). Some clones in this sample may be carry-over from other donors' samples. Each CDR3 is given with its conserved first and last residue. Fields, in order: J gene, clone size, D gene, V gene, CDR3 protein, CDR3 DNA. D genes are given only for firm matches. Rows give clone size only sometimes, using once, few, many, or a class for an expanded clone.

TRBJ2-1	-	TRBD2	TRBV19	CASSITGRGVAEQFF	TGTGCCAGTAGTATCACCGGGAGGGGGGTGGCTGAGCAGTTCTTC
TRBJ2-2	many	-	TRBV7-2	CASSFSSSGTGELFF	TGTGCCAGCAGCTTTTCTTCTTCGGGCACCGGGGAGCTGTTTTTT
TRBJ1-4	once	-	TRBV20-1	CSARQGVTNEKLFF	TGCAGTGCTAGGCAGGGAGTAACTAATGAAAAACTGTTTTTT
TRBJ2-7	few	TRBD1	TRBV29-1	CSVEYRTGGTYEQYF	TGCAGCGTTGAATACCGGACAGGGGGCACCTACGAGCAGTACTTC
TRBJ1-2	-	TRBD1	TRBV28	CASSLPDRDLYGYTF	TGTGCCAGCAGTTTACCCGACAGGGACCTCTATGGCTACACCTTC
TRBJ2-7	-	-	TRBV25-1	CASRVTGAIYEQYF	TGTGCCAGCAGGGTAACGGGAGCTATCTACGAGCAGTACTTC
TRBJ2-3	many	-	TRBV15	CATSSSGTSTLDTQYF	TGTGCCACCAGCAGTTCCGGGACTTCGACCTTGGATACGCAGTATTTT
TRBJ2-1	-	-	TRBV4-3	CASSQDDWGIYNEQFF	TGCGCCAGCAGCCAAGATGACTGGGGGATCTACAATGAGCAGTTCTTC
TRBJ2-1	-	TRBD2	TRBV5-1	CASSRTSGSATGGNEQFF	TGCGCCAGCAGCCGGACTAGCGGGAGCGCTACCGGAGGAAATGAGCAGTTCTTC
TRBJ2-7	many	-	TRBV7-2	CASSLSSSYEQYF	TGTGCCAGCAGCTTATCGTCCTCCTACGAGCAGTACTTC
TRBJ2-5	-	-	TRBV7-2	CASSAGHMYQETQYF	TGTGCCAGCAGCGCCGGACACATGTACCAAGAGACCCAGTACTTC
TRBJ1-5	-	-	TRBV20-1	CSASPVDDLQPQHF	TGCAGTGCTAGTCCCGTGGACGACCTACAGCCCCAGCATTTT
TRBJ1-1	few	-	TRBV18	CASSPGVFPEAFF	TGTGCCAGCTCACCAGGGGTTTTCCCAGAAGCTTTCTTT
TRBJ2-3	few	TRBD2	TRBV7-2	CASSLFGTSSDTQYF	TGTGCCAGCAGCTTATTTGGGACTAGTTCCGATACGCAGTATTTT
TRBJ2-7	-	TRBD1	TRBV28	CASKDRAGGVYEQYF	TGTGCCAGCAAAGACCGGGCAGGGGGCGTTTACGAGCAGTACTTC
TRBJ1-1	many	-	TRBV19	CASSQGWGTEAFF	TGTGCCAGTAGTCAGGGTTGGGGCACTGAAGCTTTCTTT
TRBJ1-2	-	TRBD1	TRBV29-1	CSVGQGNYGYTF	TGCAGCGTTGGACAGGGAAATTATGGCTACACCTTC
TRBJ2-1	many	TRBD2	TRBV6-2/TRBV6-3	CASSYYGGSGYNEQFF	TGTGCCAGCAGTTACTATGGCGGGAGTGGCTACAATGAGCAGTTCTTC
TRBJ2-5	few	TRBD2	TRBV7-2	CASSPGLVNLQETQYF	TGTGCCAGCAGCCCCGGACTAGTCAACCTTCAAGAGACCCAGTACTTC
TRBJ1-6	few	-	TRBV20-1	CSARVAGRSPLHF	TGCAGTGCTAGAGTGGCAGGGCGGTCACCCCTCCACTTT
TRBJ2-5	few	-	TRBV7-9	CASSSSQGIETQYF	TGTGCCAGCAGCTCGTCGCAGGGTATTGAGACCCAGTACTTC
TRBJ1-1	few	-	TRBV7-2	CASSLFRTVNTEAFF	TGTGCCAGCAGCTTGTTCAGGACTGTGAACACTGAAGCTTTCTTT
TRBJ2-3	few	-	TRBV6-5	CASSYSAGSTDTQYF	TGTGCCAGCAGTTACTCTGCGGGAAGCACAGATACGCAGTATTTT
TRBJ1-3	many	-	TRBV7-2	CASSLEPSSRNTIYF	TGTGCCAGCAGCTTAGAACCGTCCTCAAGAAACACCATATATTTT
TRBJ2-5	-	-	TRBV20-1	CSARGGTAQETQYF	TGCAGTGCCCGGGGCGGGACAGCCCAAGAGACCCAGTACTTC
TRBJ2-3	few	-	TRBV7-2	CASSLAPYRRGTDTQYF	TGTGCCAGCAGCTTAGCCCCCTACCGCCGAGGCACAGATACGCAGTATTTT
TRBJ2-6	few	-	TRBV28	CASSFDPRLANVLTF	TGTGCCAGCAGTTTCGACCCCCGATTAGCCAACGTCCTGACTTTC
TRBJ1-4	-	-	TRBV6-6	CASRTTGATNEKLFF	TGTGCCAGCAGAACCACAGGAGCAACTAATGAAAAACTGTTTTTT
TRBJ2-3	few	TRBD1	TRBV6-1	CASSQRHRGDTQYF	TGTGCCAGCAGTCAACGCCACAGGGGAGATACGCAGTATTTT
TRBJ2-7	-	-	TRBV19	CASSMGGGAYSYEQYF	TGTGCCAGTAGTATGGGAGGGGGCGCCTACTCCTACGAGCAGTACTTC
TRBJ2-3	few	TRBD1	TRBV7-2	CASSSSDRGVTDTQYF	TGTGCCAGCAGCTCCTCGGACAGGGGGGTCACAGATACGCAGTATTTT
TRBJ2-2	-	TRBD1	TRBV19	CASARQGINGELFF	TGTGCCAGTGCAAGACAGGGGATCAACGGGGAGCTGTTTTTT
TRBJ2-2	-	TRBD1	TRBV11-1	CASSQGQGNTGELFF	TGTGCCAGCAGCCAGGGACAGGGGAACACCGGGGAGCTGTTTTTT
TRBJ2-6	many	TRBD1	TRBV7-2	CASSLARGTGLGANVLTF	TGTGCCAGCAGCTTAGCCCGGGGGACAGGCCTCGGGGCCAACGTCCTGACTTTC
TRBJ2-1	-	-	TRBV7-9	CASSPSLSSYNEQFF	TGTGCCAGCAGCCCGAGTCTGAGCTCCTACAATGAGCAGTTCTTC
TRBJ1-4	-	-	TRBV7-2	CASSLVSLQQGEKLFF	TGTGCCAGCAGCTTAGTGTCCCTCCAACAGGGCGAAAAACTGTTTTTT
TRBJ2-3	-	-	TRBV3-1	CASSQEPLGDTQYF	TGTGCCAGCAGCCAAGAGCCTCTGGGGGATACGCAGTATTTT
TRBJ2-3	-	TRBD2	TRBV28	CASILAGGPLDTQYF	TGTGCCAGCATCTTGGCGGGAGGGCCTTTGGATACGCAGTATTTT
TRBJ2-7	few	-	TRBV28	CASSLAPGYEQYF	TGTGCCAGCAGTTTGGCCCCCGGGTACGAGCAGTACTTC
TRBJ2-4	many	-	TRBV7-2	CASNIGADASIQYF	TGTGCCAGCAACATTGGGGCGGACGCCAGCATTCAGTACTTC
TRBJ2-1	few	TRBD1	TRBV18	CASSPPTGVPYNEQFF	TGTGCCAGCTCACCGCCTACAGGGGTCCCCTACAATGAGCAGTTCTTC
TRBJ1-5	many	-	TRBV7-2	CASSYDSNQPQHF	TGTGCCAGCAGCTACGACAGTAATCAGCCCCAGCATTTT
TRBJ2-5	few	TRBD1	TRBV6-5	CASTLQGAQETQYF	TGTGCCAGCACTCTACAGGGGGCGCAGGAGACCCAGTACTTC